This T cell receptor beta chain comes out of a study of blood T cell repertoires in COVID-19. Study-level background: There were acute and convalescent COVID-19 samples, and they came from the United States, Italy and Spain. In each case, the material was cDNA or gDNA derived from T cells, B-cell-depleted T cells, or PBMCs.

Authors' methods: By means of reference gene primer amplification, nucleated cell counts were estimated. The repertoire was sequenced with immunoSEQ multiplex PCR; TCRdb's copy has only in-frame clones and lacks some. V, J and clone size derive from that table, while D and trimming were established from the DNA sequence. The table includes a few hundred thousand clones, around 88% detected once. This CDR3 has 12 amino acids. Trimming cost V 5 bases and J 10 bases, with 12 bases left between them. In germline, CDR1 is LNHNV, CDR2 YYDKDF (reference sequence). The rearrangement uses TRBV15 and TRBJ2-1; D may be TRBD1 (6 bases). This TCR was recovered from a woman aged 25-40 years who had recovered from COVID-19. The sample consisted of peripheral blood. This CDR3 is CATSSQGLEQFF. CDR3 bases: TGTGCCACCAGCTCACAGGGATTGGAGCAGTTCTTC.